The sequence of this T cell receptor beta chain was determined in a study of T cells expressing NK-cell markers. TCRdb re-called the 5' RACE reads and gives one entry per CDR3 protein, without DNA. The sample data list some 150,000 distinct CDR3 sequences. Germline V CDR1 and CDR2: SGHRS, YFSETQ. The CDR3 sequence is 18 residues long. V usage is TRBV5-1 and J usage is TRBJ2-1; lacking DNA, the TRBD2 call made by TCRdb goes unchecked. Sequencing used blood T cells: a sorted CD56 or NKG2C T cell subset, CD4+ or CD8+ T cells, or bulk PBMC T cells (not recorded which). The TCR sequence derives from a woman aged 45-60 years in good health. The CDR3 is CASSLAASRRLHYNEQFF.